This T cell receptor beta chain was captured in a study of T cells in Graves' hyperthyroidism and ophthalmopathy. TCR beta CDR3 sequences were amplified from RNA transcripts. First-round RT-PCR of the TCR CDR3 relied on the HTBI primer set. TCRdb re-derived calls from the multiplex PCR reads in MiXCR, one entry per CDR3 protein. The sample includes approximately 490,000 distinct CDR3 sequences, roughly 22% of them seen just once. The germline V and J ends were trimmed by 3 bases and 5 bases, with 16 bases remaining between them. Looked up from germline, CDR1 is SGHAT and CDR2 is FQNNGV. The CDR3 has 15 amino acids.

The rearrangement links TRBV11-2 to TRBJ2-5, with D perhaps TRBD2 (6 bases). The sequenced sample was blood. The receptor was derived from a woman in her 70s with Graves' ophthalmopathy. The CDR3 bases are TGTGCCAGCAGCTTCTCCGGAGGGTTAGGGGAGACCCAGTACTTC. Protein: CASSFSGGLGETQYF.